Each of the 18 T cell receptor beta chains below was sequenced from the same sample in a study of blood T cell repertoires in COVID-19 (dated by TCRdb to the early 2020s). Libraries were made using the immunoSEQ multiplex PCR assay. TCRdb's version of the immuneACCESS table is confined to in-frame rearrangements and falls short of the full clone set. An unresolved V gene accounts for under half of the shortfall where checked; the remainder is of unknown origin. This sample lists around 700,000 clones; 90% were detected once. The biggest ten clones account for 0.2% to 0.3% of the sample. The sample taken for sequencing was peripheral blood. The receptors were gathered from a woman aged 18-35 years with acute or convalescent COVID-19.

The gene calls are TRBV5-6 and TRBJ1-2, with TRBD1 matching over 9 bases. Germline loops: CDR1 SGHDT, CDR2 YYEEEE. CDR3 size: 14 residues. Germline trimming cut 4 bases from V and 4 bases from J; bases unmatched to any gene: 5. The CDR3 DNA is TGTGCCAGCAGCGTGGGACAGGGCCGCTATGGCTACACCTTC. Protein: CASSVGQGRYGYTF. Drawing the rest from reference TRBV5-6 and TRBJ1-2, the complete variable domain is DAGVTQSPTHLIKTRGQQVTLRCSPKSGHDTVSWYQQALGQGPQFIFQYYEEEERQRGNFPDRFSGHQFPNYSSELNVNALLLGDSALYLCASSVGQGRYGYTFGSGTRLTVV.

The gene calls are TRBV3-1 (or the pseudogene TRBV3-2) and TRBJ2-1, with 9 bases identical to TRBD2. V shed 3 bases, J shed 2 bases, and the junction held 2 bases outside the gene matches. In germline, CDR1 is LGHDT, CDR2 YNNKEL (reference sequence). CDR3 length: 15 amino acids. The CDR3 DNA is TGTGCCAGCAGCCACCCTAGCGGGGCCTACAATGAGCAGTTCTTC. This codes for CASSHPSGAYNEQFF.

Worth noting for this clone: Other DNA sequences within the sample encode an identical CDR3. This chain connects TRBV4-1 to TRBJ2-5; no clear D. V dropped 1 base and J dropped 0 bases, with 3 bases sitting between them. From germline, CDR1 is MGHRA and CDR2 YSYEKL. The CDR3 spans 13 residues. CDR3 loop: CASSQVYQETQYF. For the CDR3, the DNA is TGCGCCAGCAGCCAAGTATACCAAGAGACCCAGTACTTC.

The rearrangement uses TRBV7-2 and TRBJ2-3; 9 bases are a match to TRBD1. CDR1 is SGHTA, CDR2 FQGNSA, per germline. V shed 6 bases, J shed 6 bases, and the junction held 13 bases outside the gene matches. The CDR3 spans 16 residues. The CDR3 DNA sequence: TGTGCCAGCAGTTTACGACCGGGACAGGGACGGGATACGCAGTATTTT. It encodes CASSLRPGQGRDTQYF.

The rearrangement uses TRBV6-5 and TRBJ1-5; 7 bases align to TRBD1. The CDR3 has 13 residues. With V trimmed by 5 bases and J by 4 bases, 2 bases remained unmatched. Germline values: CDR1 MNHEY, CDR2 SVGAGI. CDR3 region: CASSQTGNQPQHF. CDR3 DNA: TGTGCCAGCAGTCAGACAGGGAATCAGCCCCAGCATTTT.

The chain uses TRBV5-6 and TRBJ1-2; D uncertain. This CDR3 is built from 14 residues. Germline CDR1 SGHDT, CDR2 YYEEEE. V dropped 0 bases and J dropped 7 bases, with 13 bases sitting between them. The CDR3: CASSLGRGWSGYTF. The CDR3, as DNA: TGTGCCAGCAGCTTGGGCCGGGGTTGGAGTGGCTACACCTTC.

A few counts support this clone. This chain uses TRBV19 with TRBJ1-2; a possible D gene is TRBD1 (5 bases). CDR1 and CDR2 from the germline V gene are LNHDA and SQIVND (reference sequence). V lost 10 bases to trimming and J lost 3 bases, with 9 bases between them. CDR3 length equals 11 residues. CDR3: CATGVDYGYTF. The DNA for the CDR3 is TGTGCCACGGGGGTCGACTATGGCTACACCTTC.

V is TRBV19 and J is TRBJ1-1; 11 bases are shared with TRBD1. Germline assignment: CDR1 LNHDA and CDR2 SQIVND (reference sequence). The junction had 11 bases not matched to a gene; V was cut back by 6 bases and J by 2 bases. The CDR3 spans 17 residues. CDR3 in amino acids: CASSNPGQGVFNTEAFF. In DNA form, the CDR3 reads TGTGCCAGTAGCAACCCGGGACAGGGGGTATTTAACACTGAAGCTTTCTTT. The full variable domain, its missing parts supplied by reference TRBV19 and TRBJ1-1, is DGGITQSPKYLFRKEGQNVTLSCEQNLNHDAMYWYRQDPGQGLRLIYYSQIVNDFQKGDIAEGYSVSREKKESFPLTVTSAQKNPTAFYLCASSNPGQGVFNTEAFFGQGTRLTVV.

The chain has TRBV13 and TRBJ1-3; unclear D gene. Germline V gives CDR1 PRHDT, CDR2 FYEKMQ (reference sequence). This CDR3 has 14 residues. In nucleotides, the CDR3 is TGTGTAGTGGGCCGGCGCTTCTCTGGAAACACCATATATTTT. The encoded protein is CVVGRRFSGNTIYF.

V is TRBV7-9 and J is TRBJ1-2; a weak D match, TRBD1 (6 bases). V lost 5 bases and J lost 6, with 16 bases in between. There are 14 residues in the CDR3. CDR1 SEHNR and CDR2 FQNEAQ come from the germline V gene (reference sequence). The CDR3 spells CASSPGQTGHGYTF. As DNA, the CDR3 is TGTGCCAGCAGCCCCGGACAGACAGGCCATGGCTACACCTTC.

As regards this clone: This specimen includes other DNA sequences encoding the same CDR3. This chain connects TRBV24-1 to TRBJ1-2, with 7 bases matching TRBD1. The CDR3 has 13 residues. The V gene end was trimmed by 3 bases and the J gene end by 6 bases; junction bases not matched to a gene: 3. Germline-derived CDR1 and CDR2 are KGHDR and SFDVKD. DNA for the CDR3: TGTGCCACCAGTGATAGAACAGGGGATGGCTACACCTTC. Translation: CATSDRTGDGYTF.

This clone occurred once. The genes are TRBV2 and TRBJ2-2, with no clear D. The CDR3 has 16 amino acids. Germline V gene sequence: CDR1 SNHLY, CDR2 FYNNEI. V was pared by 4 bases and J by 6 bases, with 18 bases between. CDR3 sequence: CASSARSSAVAGELFF. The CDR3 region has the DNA TGTGCCAGCAGTGCCCGGAGTAGTGCGGTCGCCGGGGAGCTGTTTTTT.

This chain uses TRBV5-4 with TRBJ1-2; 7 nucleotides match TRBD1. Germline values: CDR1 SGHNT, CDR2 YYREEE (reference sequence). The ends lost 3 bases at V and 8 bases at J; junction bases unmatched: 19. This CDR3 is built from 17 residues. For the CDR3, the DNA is TGTGCCAGCAGCTCTAGATGGGACAGTATCGGCAAGAAAGGCTACACCTTC. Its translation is CASSSRWDSIGKKGYTF.

CDR3 amino acids: CASSLGGLRVRVNEQFF. CDR3 bases: TGTGCCAGCAGCTTAGGAGGGCTACGGGTGAGGGTGAATGAGCAGTTCTTC. This chain joins TRBV7-6 and TRBJ2-1, with D tentatively TRBD2 (5 bases). From germline, CDR1 is SGHVS and CDR2 FNYEAQ. The CDR3 extends over 17 amino acids. Trimming took 1 base from V and 7 from J, leaving 20 bases between them.

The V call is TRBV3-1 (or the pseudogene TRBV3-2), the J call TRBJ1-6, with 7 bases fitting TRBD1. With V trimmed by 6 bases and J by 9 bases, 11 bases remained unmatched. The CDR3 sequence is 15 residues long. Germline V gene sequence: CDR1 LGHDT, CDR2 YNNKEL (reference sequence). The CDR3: CASSLDRVGSSPLHF. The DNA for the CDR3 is TGTGCCAGCAGTCTTGACAGGGTAGGGTCTTCACCCCTCCACTTT.

This chain's CDR3 is CASSQRQLAGDYNEQFF. CDR3 DNA sequence: TGTGCCAGCAGCCAGCGTCAACTAGCGGGGGATTACAATGAGCAGTTCTTC. The chain combines TRBV7-2 with TRBJ2-1; 11 bases fit TRBD2. With V trimmed by 5 bases and J by 4 bases, 10 bases remained unmatched. CDR3 length: 17 amino acids. Germline CDR1 and CDR2: SGHTA and FQGNSA.

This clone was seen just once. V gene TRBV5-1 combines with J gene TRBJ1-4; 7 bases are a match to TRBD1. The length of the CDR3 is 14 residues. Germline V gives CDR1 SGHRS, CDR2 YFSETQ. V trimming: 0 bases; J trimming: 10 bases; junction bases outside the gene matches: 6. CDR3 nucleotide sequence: TGCGCCAGCAGCTTGGAAGGGGCAGGGGGAAAACTGTTTTTT. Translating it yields CASSLEGAGGKLFF.

The CDR3 spells CASPAGTGVSPLHF. CDR3 bases: TGTGCCAGCCCAGCCGGGACAGGGGTGTCACCCCTCCACTTT. The chain carries TRBV5-6 and TRBJ1-6, with TRBD1 matching 10 bases. There are 14 residues in the CDR3. V was clipped by 7 bases and J by 10 bases; unmatched bases: 8. Germline loops: CDR1 SGHDT, CDR2 YYEEEE.